What follows are 20 T cell receptor beta chains derived from one specimen sequenced in a study of T cell clonotyping in hematopoietic cell transplantation. The table came from immunoSEQ multiplex PCR; TCRdb's copy has only in-frame clones and leaves some out. The sample yields around 2,000 clones, around 94% seen once. The specimen was peripheral blood mononuclear cells, collected 30 days after allogeneic stem cell transplant. These receptors were obtained from a female patient between 50 and 60 years old who had an allogeneic stem cell transplant from a related donor, so the T cells may come from the graft donor. Some clones in this sample may be carry-over from other donors' samples.

The J gene is TRBJ2-2, the V gene TRBV11-1; D may be TRBD1 (5 bases). Per the germline V gene, CDR1 is SGHAT and CDR2 is FQDESV (reference sequence). There are 17 residues in the CDR3. With 4 bases removed from V and 2 bases from J, the gap between germline ends came to 17 bases. DNA for the CDR3: TGTGCCAGCAGCTACCTAACAGGAGAACCCAACACCGGGGAGCTGTTTTTT. It specifies CASSYLTGEPNTGELFF.

The V and J genes are TRBV28 and TRBJ1-2; 11 bases align to TRBD1. The J segment lost 7 bases and the V segment lost 5 bases, leaving 12 bases of the junction unmatched. CDR1 and CDR2 (germline): MDHEN, SYDVKM. The CDR3 is 16 amino acids. In DNA, the CDR3 is TGTGCCAGCAGTCGCGGAGGGGGACAGGGGGTGTTTGGCTACACCTTC. Translation: CASSRGGGQGVFGYTF.

The V gene is TRBV28, the J gene TRBJ1-3, with D uncertain. This CDR3 region has 11 residues. Trimming cost V 10 bases and J 7 bases, with 11 bases left between them. The germline V gene encodes CDR1 MDHEN and CDR2 SYDVKM. CDR3 nucleotides: TGTGCCACCGCGAGGTACAACACCATATATTTT. Its protein product is CATARYNTIYF. Using reference TRBV28 and TRBJ1-3 for the parts outside the CDR3, the full variable domain is DVKVTQSSRYLVKRTGEKVFLECVQDMDHENMFWYRQDPGLGLRLIYFSYDVKMKEKGDIPEGYSVSREKKERFSLILESASTNQTSMYLCATARYNTIYFGEGSWLTVV.

The chain combines TRBV27 with TRBJ2-7; TRBD2 aligns across 10 bases. Germline V gene sequence: CDR1 MNHEY, CDR2 SMNVEV (reference sequence). This CDR3 is built from 17 residues. The V and J ends lost 0 bases and 5 bases, in that order; junction bases with no gene match: 10. The CDR3 spells CASSLSAVVAGGDEQYF. The CDR3 DNA is TGTGCCAGCAGTTTATCTGCCGTGGTAGCGGGAGGAGACGAGCAGTACTTC.

The V gene is TRBV7-9, the J gene TRBJ1-2; the D gene is possibly TRBD1 (5 bases). V was cut by 0 bases and J by 4 bases, with 15 bases left in between. Looked up from germline, CDR1 is SEHNR and CDR2 is FQNEAQ (reference sequence). The CDR3 spans 16 residues. In DNA, the CDR3 is TGTGCCAGCAGCTTAGCGCCGAAAGGAGGGGTCTATGGCTACACCTTC. Its protein product is CASSLAPKGGVYGYTF.

This sequence joins TRBV5-6 and TRBJ1-2; tentative D call: TRBD1 (6 bases). Germline CDR1 SGHDT, CDR2 YYEEEE. Trimming took 6 bases from V and 8 from J, leaving 20 bases between them. The CDR3 runs to 14 residues. CDR3 amino acids: CASTPQWGAGGYTF. The CDR3 coding sequence is TGTGCCAGCACCCCACAATGGGGGGCGGGAGGCTACACCTTC.

The chain joins TRBV28 to TRBJ2-7, with a tentative D call TRBD2 (5 bases). The CDR3 has 15 residues. Germline-derived CDR1 and CDR2 are MDHEN and SYDVKM. V was trimmed by 4 bases and J by 3 bases, leaving 16 bases between them. The CDR3: CASSSLGVRGYEQYF. In nucleotides, the CDR3 is TGTGCCAGCAGTTCCCTCGGGGTCAGAGGCTACGAGCAGTACTTC.

This clone has more than one count but fewer than ten. This chain connects TRBV2 to TRBJ1-1; D remains unclear. The V and J ends lost 5 bases and 7 bases respectively, with 5 bases between them. Germline V gene data show CDR1 as SNHLY and CDR2 as FYNNEI. The length of the CDR3 is 10 residues. In DNA, the CDR3 is TGTGCCAGCAGTCTAGGTGAAGCTTTCTTT. This sequence encodes CASSLGEAFF.

The chain joins TRBV21-1 to TRBJ1-5. TRBV21-1 is given as a pseudogene. The CDR3 covers 18 residues. CDR3 coding DNA: TGTGCCAGCAGCAGAACCGCGAGGGACTCTTCGAGCAATCAGCCCCAGCATTTT. It translates to CASSRTARDSSSNQPQHF.

The genes are TRBV6-5 and TRBJ2-7, with D uncertain. The CDR3 is 14 residues long. Germline V gene lookup returns CDR1 MNHEY and CDR2 SVGAGI. Trimming cost V 1 base and J 0 bases, with 7 bases left between them. CDR3 region: CASSYWGSSYEQYF. The CDR3 DNA reads TGTGCCAGCAGTTACTGGGGTAGCTCCTACGAGCAGTACTTC.

The chain carries TRBV2 and TRBJ1-2; D not resolved. From germline, CDR1 is SNHLY and CDR2 FYNNEI. The length of the CDR3 is 12 residues. V lost 5 bases to trimming and J lost 8 bases, with 12 bases between them. In nucleotides, the CDR3 is TGTGCCAGCAGTTTCCTAGATAGAGGCTACACCTTC. This sequence encodes CASSFLDRGYTF.

V gene TRBV7-2 combines with J gene TRBJ1-5, with a possible D match to TRBD1 (5 bases). This CDR3 region has 15 residues. The ends were cut back, 3 bases at V and 1 base at J, with 10 bases in the middle. Germline-derived CDR1 and CDR2 are SGHTA and FQGNSA. CDR3 amino acids: CASSFEGRSNQPQHF. The CDR3 region has the DNA TGTGCCAGCAGCTTTGAGGGGCGCAGCAATCAGCCCCAGCATTTT.

The V gene is TRBV1, the J gene TRBJ2-6. TRBV1 is noted as a pseudogene. The CDR3 totals 16 residues. CDR3 DNA: TGCACCAGCAGCCAATTTATGATCTCTGGGGCCAACGTCCTGACTTTC. Its translation is CTSSQFMISGANVLTF.

The V gene is TRBV4-2, the J gene TRBJ1-5, with D possibly being TRBD1 (5 bases). Germline CDR1 LGHNA, CDR2 YNFKEQ. V lost 2 bases to trimming and J lost 0 bases, with 8 bases between them. This CDR3 contains 15 residues. The CDR3 DNA is TGTGCCAGCAGCCAACAGGGCAATAGCAATCAGCCCCAGCATTTT. It encodes CASSQQGNSNQPQHF.

This rearrangement joins TRBV5-8 to TRBJ1-5; unclear D gene. Trimming cost V 0 bases and J 0 bases, with 10 bases left between them. The CDR3 is 16 residues long. Germline lookup yields CDR1 SGHTS and CDR2 YDEGEE. The CDR3 coding sequence is TGTGCCAGCAGCTTGGATGGGCGGTATAGCAATCAGCCCCAGCATTTT. Encoded protein: CASSLDGRYSNQPQHF.

This chain connects TRBV7-9 to TRBJ1-2; the D gene is possibly TRBD1 (5 bases). The germline gives CDR1 SEHNR, CDR2 FQNEAQ (reference sequence). Trimming left V 6 bases short and J 2 bases short, with 13 bases between. This CDR3 region has 14 residues. Written as DNA, the CDR3 is TGTGCCAGCAGTACCGACAGATTGAACTATGGCTACACCTTC. This sequence encodes CASSTDRLNYGYTF.

V gene TRBV11-2 combines with J gene TRBJ1-2; no firm D call. This CDR3 comprises 15 residues. Trimming cost V 0 bases and J 2 bases, with 10 bases left between them. CDR1 is SGHAT and CDR2 is FQNNGV in the germline V gene. The CDR3 DNA reads TGTGCCAGCAGCTTAGATCTGGGCACCAACTATGGCTACACCTTC. It codes for CASSLDLGTNYGYTF.

The chain links TRBV7-9 to TRBJ1-2; D is uncertain. The V gene lost 1 base and the J gene lost 8 bases, with 8 bases spanning the gap. The CDR3 is made up of 12 amino acids. Germline-derived CDR1 and CDR2 are SEHNR and FQNEAQ (reference sequence). CDR3 DNA sequence: TGTGCCAGCAGCTTAGACCAAGGGGGCTACACCTTC. Translated: CASSLDQGGYTF.

The chain joins TRBV5-6 to TRBJ2-7; D gene uncertain. Trimming shortened V by 0 bases and J by 0 bases, and 1 base separated the two germline ends. CDR3 length equals 12 residues. Germline CDR1 SGHDT, CDR2 YYEEEE. This CDR3 is CASSLASYEQYF. CDR3 DNA: TGTGCCAGCAGCTTGGCCTCCTACGAGCAGTACTTC.

The rearrangement joins TRBV7-2 to TRBJ2-3; D not resolved. Looked up from germline, CDR1 is SGHTA and CDR2 is FQGNSA. Trimming left V 3 bases short and J 5 bases short, with 15 bases between. CDR3 length: 15 amino acids. The CDR3 DNA follows: TGTGCCAGCAGCTTTAAGGCGCACAAGGGAGATACGCAGTATTTT. It yields the protein CASSFKAHKGDTQYF.